This is a list of T cell receptor beta chains from one sample in a study of cytomegalovirus exposure and HLA in healthy donors. Data came from immunoSEQ multiplex PCR; TCRdb stores just in-frame clones and leaves some out. This table has tens of thousands of clones, roughly 69% appearing once. What was sequenced was PBMCs. The receptors were sampled from a woman aged 25 to 39 in good health and CMV-seronegative. The CDR3 runs from the conserved cysteine through the conserved F or W. A D gene is named only where the DNA matches it firmly. Clone size is shown for a subset of rows, as once, few, many or a class of expanded clone.

J gene: TRBJ2-1
V gene: TRBV29-1
clone size: .
D gene: TRBD1
CDR3 protein: CSVETGTGLMNEQFF
CDR3 DNA: TGCAGCGTTGAGACGGGGACAGGGCTTATGAATGAGCAGTTCTTC

J gene: TRBJ1-1
V gene: TRBV7-6
clone size: .
D gene: .
CDR3 protein: CASSQSGAEAFF
CDR3 DNA: TGTGCCAGCAGCCAATCCGGGGCTGAAGCTTTCTTT

J gene: TRBJ1-2
V gene: TRBV11-2
clone size: .
D gene: TRBD1
CDR3 protein: CASGSTRQGNYGYTF
CDR3 DNA: TGTGCCAGCGGCTCGACTAGACAGGGGAACTATGGCTACACCTTC

J gene: TRBJ1-1
V gene: TRBV25-1
clone size: .
D gene: .
CDR3 protein: CASSSRGGGLNTEAFF
CDR3 DNA: TGTGCCAGCAGTTCCCGGGGAGGAGGGTTGAACACTGAAGCTTTCTTT

J gene: TRBJ2-7
V gene: TRBV28
clone size: .
D gene: TRBD2
CDR3 protein: CASSPFPGTSSHEQYF
CDR3 DNA: TGTGCCAGCAGTCCCTTTCCCGGGACTAGCTCCCACGAGCAGTACTTC

J gene: TRBJ1-1
V gene: TRBV6-6
clone size: .
D gene: .
CDR3 protein: CASKGEGAFF
CDR3 DNA: TGTGCCAGTAAAGGGGAAGGAGCTTTCTTT

J gene: TRBJ2-3
V gene: TRBV5-6
clone size: .
D gene: TRBD1
CDR3 protein: CASGQGRPTDTQYF
CDR3 DNA: TGTGCCAGCGGACAGGGACGCCCCACAGATACGCAGTATTTT

J gene: TRBJ2-1
V gene: TRBV9
clone size: .
D gene: TRBD2
CDR3 protein: CASSVSLTSVKFF
CDR3 DNA: TGTGCCAGCAGCGTAAGCCTAACTAGCGTGAAGTTCTTC

J gene: TRBJ2-7
V gene: TRBV27
clone size: .
D gene: .
CDR3 protein: CASSLSGDNEQYF
CDR3 DNA: TGTGCCAGCAGTTTATCGGGGGACAACGAGCAGTACTTC

J gene: TRBJ2-1
V gene: TRBV19
clone size: .
D gene: .
CDR3 protein: CASSRTASYNEQFF
CDR3 DNA: TGTGCCAGTAGTAGAACAGCCTCCTACAATGAGCAGTTCTTC

J gene: TRBJ1-2
V gene: TRBV27
clone size: .
D gene: .
CDR3 protein: CASSSSGGNYGYTF
CDR3 DNA: TGTGCCAGCAGTTCTTCCGGGGGGAACTATGGCTACACCTTC

J gene: TRBJ2-7
V gene: TRBV4-3
clone size: .
D gene: TRBD1
CDR3 protein: CASSQETGGGQYF
CDR3 DNA: TGCGCCAGCAGCCAAGAGACAGGGGGAGGGCAGTACTTC

J gene: TRBJ2-7
V gene: TRBV7-8
clone size: .
D gene: TRBD2
CDR3 protein: CASCGLAGVYEQYF
CDR3 DNA: TGTGCCAGCTGTGGACTAGCGGGAGTATACGAGCAGTACTTC

J gene: TRBJ2-3
V gene: TRBV4-1
clone size: once
D gene: TRBD2
CDR3 protein: CASSARLAGESTDTQYF
CDR3 DNA: TGCGCCAGCAGCGCCCGACTAGCGGGAGAAAGCACAGATACGCAGTATTTT

J gene: TRBJ2-1
V gene: TRBV25-1
clone size: .
D gene: .
CDR3 protein: CASSAGQSYNEQFF
CDR3 DNA: TGTGCCAGCAGTGCAGGGCAATCCTACAATGAGCAGTTCTTC

J gene: TRBJ2-7
V gene: TRBV5-1
clone size: .
D gene: TRBD2
CDR3 protein: CASTLGTSGRRGYEQYF
CDR3 DNA: TGCGCCAGCACCTTGGGGACTAGCGGGAGACGAGGCTACGAGCAGTACTTC

J gene: TRBJ2-5
V gene: TRBV19
clone size: .
D gene: TRBD2
CDR3 protein: CASSKNPGRYQETQYF
CDR3 DNA: TGTGCCAGTAGTAAAAATCCCGGGAGGTACCAAGAGACCCAGTACTTC

J gene: TRBJ1-1
V gene: TRBV28
clone size: .
D gene: TRBD1
CDR3 protein: CASSYTGDGTEAFF
CDR3 DNA: TGTGCCAGCAGTTATACAGGGGACGGTACTGAAGCTTTCTTT

J gene: TRBJ2-1
V gene: TRBV7-8
clone size: .
D gene: TRBD2
CDR3 protein: CATRRGLAYNEQFF
CDR3 DNA: TGTGCCACCAGGCGGGGACTAGCGTACAATGAGCAGTTCTTC

J gene: TRBJ2-6
V gene: TRBV30
clone size: .
D gene: .
CDR3 protein: CAWSKGTGANVLTF
CDR3 DNA: TGTGCCTGGAGTAAGGGGACTGGGGCCAACGTCCTGACTTTC

J gene: TRBJ1-2
V gene: TRBV5-1
clone size: .
D gene: .
CDR3 protein: CASSFDYTGCTF
CDR3 DNA: TGCGCCAGCAGCTTCGATTACACAGGGTGTACCTTC

J gene: TRBJ1-1
V gene: TRBV11-3
clone size: .
D gene: .
CDR3 protein: CASSYQGSEAFF
CDR3 DNA: TGTGCCAGCAGCTACCAGGGCTCTGAAGCTTTCTTT

J gene: TRBJ2-3
V gene: TRBV13
clone size: few
D gene: TRBD1
CDR3 protein: CASSLGSTGGQYF
CDR3 DNA: TGTGCCAGCAGCTTAGGATCGACAGGGGGTCAGTATTTT

J gene: TRBJ1-5
V gene: TRBV11-1
clone size: .
D gene: .
CDR3 protein: CASSLEAGINQPQHF
CDR3 DNA: TGTGCCAGCAGCTTAGAAGCGGGGATCAATCAGCCCCAGCATTTT

J gene: TRBJ2-5
V gene: TRBV25-1
clone size: .
D gene: TRBD1
CDR3 protein: CASSGTQGAGETQYF
CDR3 DNA: TGTGCCAGCAGTGGCACACAGGGGGCGGGAGAGACCCAGTACTTC

J gene: TRBJ1-2
V gene: TRBV14
clone size: few
D gene: .
CDR3 protein: CASSPWREPNYGYTF
CDR3 DNA: TGTGCCAGCAGCCCGTGGCGGGAACCTAACTATGGCTACACCTTC

J gene: TRBJ1-1
V gene: TRBV5-6
clone size: .
D gene: .
CDR3 protein: CASRGNTEAFF
CDR3 DNA: TGTGCCAGCCGGGGAAACACTGAAGCTTTCTTT

J gene: TRBJ1-2
V gene: TRBV9
clone size: .
D gene: .
CDR3 protein: CASSVGPQSSGGYGYTF
CDR3 DNA: TGTGCCAGCAGCGTCGGGCCTCAAAGTTCGGGGGGGTATGGCTACACCTTC

J gene: TRBJ1-1
V gene: TRBV30
clone size: .
D gene: TRBD1
CDR3 protein: CAWRAVGQGATEAFF
CDR3 DNA: TGTGCCTGGAGGGCGGTAGGACAGGGGGCCACTGAAGCTTTCTTT

J gene: TRBJ2-3
V gene: TRBV2
clone size: .
D gene: TRBD1
CDR3 protein: CASSDSGGQYF
CDR3 DNA: TGTGCCAGCAGTGACTCAGGGGGGCAGTATTTT

J gene: TRBJ2-3
V gene: TRBV4-1
clone size: few
D gene: TRBD2
CDR3 protein: CASSQLQAGTSDRDTQYF
CDR3 DNA: TGCGCCAGCAGCCAACTACAAGCCGGGACTAGCGATCGAGATACGCAGTATTTT

J gene: TRBJ2-2
V gene: TRBV7-2
clone size: .
D gene: .
CDR3 protein: CASTPWVARGTGELFF
CDR3 DNA: TGTGCCAGCACCCCCTGGGTGGCTCGGGGCACCGGGGAGCTGTTTTTT

J gene: TRBJ2-7
V gene: TRBV6-5
clone size: .
D gene: .
CDR3 protein: CASSYTPPDEQYF
CDR3 DNA: TGTGCCAGCAGTTACACGCCACCGGACGAGCAGTACTTC

J gene: TRBJ1-2
V gene: TRBV7-9
clone size: .
D gene: .
CDR3 protein: CASSLGGGRDGYTF
CDR3 DNA: TGTGCCAGCAGCTTAGGGGGGGGGCGCGATGGCTACACCTTC

J gene: TRBJ2-1
V gene: TRBV19
clone size: .
D gene: .
CDR3 protein: CASSSERYNEQFF
CDR3 DNA: TGTGCCAGTAGCTCAGAACGTTACAATGAGCAGTTCTTC

J gene: TRBJ2-5
V gene: TRBV2
clone size: .
D gene: .
CDR3 protein: CASNLGRETQYF
CDR3 DNA: TGTGCCAGCAACTTAGGGAGGGAGACCCAGTACTTC

J gene: TRBJ2-3
V gene: TRBV5-6
clone size: .
D gene: TRBD2
CDR3 protein: CASSLERLAGTTDTQYF
CDR3 DNA: TGTGCCAGCAGCTTGGAGAGACTAGCGGGGACCACAGATACGCAGTATTTT

J gene: TRBJ2-2
V gene: TRBV4-2
clone size: .
D gene: TRBD2
CDR3 protein: CASSPSGRDTGELFF
CDR3 DNA: TGTGCCAGCAGCCCTAGCGGGAGGGACACCGGGGAGCTGTTTTTT

J gene: TRBJ2-7
V gene: TRBV4-2
clone size: .
D gene: TRBD1
CDR3 protein: CASRRGTGNYEQYF
CDR3 DNA: TGTGCCAGCCGGCGAGGGACAGGGAACTACGAGCAGTACTTC